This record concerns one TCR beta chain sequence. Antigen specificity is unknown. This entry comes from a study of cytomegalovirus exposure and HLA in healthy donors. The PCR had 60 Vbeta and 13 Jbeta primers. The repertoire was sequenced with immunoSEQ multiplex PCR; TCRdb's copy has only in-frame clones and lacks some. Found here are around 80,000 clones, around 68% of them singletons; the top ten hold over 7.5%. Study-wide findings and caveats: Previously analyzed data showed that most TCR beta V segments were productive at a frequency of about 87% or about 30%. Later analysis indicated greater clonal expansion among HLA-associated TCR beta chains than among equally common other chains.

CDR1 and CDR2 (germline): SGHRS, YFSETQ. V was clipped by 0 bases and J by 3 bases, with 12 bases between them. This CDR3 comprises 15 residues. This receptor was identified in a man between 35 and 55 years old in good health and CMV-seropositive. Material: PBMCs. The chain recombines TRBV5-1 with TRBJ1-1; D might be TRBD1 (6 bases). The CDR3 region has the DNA TGCGCCAGCAGCTTGGACCTCAGGGGTGACACTGAAGCTTTCTTT. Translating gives CASSLDLRGDTEAFF.